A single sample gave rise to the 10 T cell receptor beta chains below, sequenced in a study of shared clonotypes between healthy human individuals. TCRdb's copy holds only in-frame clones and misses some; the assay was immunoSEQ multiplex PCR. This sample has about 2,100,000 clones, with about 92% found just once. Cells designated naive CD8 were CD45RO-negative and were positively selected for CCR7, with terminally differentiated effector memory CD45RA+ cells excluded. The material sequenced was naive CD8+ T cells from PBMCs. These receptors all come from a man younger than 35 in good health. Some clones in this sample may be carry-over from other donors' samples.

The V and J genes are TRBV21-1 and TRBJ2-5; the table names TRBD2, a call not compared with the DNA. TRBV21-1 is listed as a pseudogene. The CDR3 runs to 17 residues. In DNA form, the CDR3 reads TGTGCCAGCAGCAAGACGACGGCGGGGGGGCCCCAAGAGACCCAGTACTTC. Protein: CASSKTTAGGPQETQYF.

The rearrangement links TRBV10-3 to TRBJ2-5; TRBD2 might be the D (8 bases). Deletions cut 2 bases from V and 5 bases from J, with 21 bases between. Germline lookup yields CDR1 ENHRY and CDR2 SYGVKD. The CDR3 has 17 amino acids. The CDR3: CAISESSGTVLFETQYF. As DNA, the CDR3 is TGTGCCATCAGTGAGAGTAGCGGGACAGTGTTGTTTGAGACCCAGTACTTC.

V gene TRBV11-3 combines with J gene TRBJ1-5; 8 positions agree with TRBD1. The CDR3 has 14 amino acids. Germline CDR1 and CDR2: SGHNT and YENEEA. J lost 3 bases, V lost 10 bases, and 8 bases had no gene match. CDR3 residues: CATEDRGPNQPQHF. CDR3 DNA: TGTGCCACCGAAGACAGGGGACCCAATCAGCCCCAGCATTTT. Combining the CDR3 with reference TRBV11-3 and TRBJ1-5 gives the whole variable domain EAGVVQSPRYKIIEKKQPVAFWCNPISGHNTLYWYLQNLGQGPELLIRYENEEAVDDSQLPKDRFSAERLKGVDSTLKIQPAELGDSAVYLCATEDRGPNQPQHFGDGTRLSIL.

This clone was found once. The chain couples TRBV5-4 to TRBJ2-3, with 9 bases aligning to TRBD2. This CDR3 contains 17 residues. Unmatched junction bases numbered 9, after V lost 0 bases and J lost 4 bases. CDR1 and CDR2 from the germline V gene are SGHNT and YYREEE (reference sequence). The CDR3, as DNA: TGTGCCAGCAGCTTGGGGGGTGCGGGAGGGCCGGCAGATACGCAGTATTTT. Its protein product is CASSLGGAGGPADTQYF.

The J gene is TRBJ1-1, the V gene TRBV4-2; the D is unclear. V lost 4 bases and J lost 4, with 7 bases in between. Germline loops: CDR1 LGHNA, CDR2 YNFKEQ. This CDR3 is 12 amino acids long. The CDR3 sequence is CASSLIGTEAFF. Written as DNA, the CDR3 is TGTGCCAGCAGCCTTATTGGCACTGAAGCTTTCTTT.

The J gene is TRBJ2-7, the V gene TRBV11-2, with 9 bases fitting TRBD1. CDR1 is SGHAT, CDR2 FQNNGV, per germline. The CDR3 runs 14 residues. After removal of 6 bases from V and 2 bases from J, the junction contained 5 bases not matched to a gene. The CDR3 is CASRLGQGPYEQYF. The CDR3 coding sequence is TGTGCCAGCAGGCTAGGACAGGGGCCCTACGAGCAGTACTTC.

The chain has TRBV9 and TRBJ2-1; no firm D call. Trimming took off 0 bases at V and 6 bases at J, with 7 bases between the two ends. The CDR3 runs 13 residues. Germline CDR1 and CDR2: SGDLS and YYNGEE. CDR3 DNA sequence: TGTGCCAGCAGCGTAGCCCTTGTCAATGAGCAGTTCTTC. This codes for CASSVALVNEQFF.

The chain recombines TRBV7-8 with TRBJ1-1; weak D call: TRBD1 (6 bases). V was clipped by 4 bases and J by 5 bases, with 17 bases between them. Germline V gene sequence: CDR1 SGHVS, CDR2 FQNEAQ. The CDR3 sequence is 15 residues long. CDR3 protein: CASSSRRPQGTEAFF. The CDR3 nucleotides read TGTGCCAGCAGCTCCCGGCGCCCGCAGGGGACTGAAGCTTTCTTT.

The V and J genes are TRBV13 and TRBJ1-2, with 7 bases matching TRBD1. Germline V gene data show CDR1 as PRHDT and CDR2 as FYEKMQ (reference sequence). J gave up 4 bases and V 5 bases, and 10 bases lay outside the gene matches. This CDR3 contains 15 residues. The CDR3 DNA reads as TGTGCCAGCAGCCACCGCGGGACAGAGATCTATGGCTACACCTTC. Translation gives CASSHRGTEIYGYTF.

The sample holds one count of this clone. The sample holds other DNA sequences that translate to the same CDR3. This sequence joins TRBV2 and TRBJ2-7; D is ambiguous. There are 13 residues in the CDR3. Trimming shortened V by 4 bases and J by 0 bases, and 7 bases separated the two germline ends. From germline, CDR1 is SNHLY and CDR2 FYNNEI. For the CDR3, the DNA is TGTGCCAGCAGTGGCCTAAGCTCCTACGAGCAGTACTTC. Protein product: CASSGLSSYEQYF.